This T cell receptor (beta chain) was captured by sequencing in a study of cytomegalovirus exposure and HLA in healthy donors. General study results and limits: There were some V segments, including TRBV6-2 and TRBV6-3, excluded as indistinguishable. Most of the TCR beta V segments (in an earlier analysis) were productive either about 87% or about 30% of the time.

Germline CDR1 MDHEN, CDR2 SYDVKM. The CDR3 has 15 amino acids. V gave up 3 bases and J gave up 3 bases; unmatched junction bases: 5. The PCR contained 60 Vbeta and 13 Jbeta primers. Clones were read by immunoSEQ multiplex PCR, and TCRdb kept only the in-frame ones, dropping some. This sample carries under 200,000 clones, roughly 75% of them seen once, and the ten largest clones take 1%. In regard to this clone: Its target is unknown.

The receptor comes from a woman aged 50 to 60 in good health and CMV-seropositive. The specimen was PBMCs. V usage is TRBV28 and J usage is TRBJ1-5, with 7 bases fitting TRBD1. The CDR3 spells CASSFTGAYNQPQHF. CDR3 nucleotides: TGTGCCAGCAGTTTCACAGGGGCCTACAATCAGCCCCAGCATTTT.